Following are 18 T cell receptor beta chains from one sample sequenced in a study of T cell repertoires in cytomegalovirus infection. These receptors' targets are unknown. TCRdb fed the reads into MiXCR, producing one record per CDR3 protein. The sample has a few hundred thousand distinct CDR3 sequences, just under 40% seen once. This material consisted of cultured PBMCs, taken from culture after CMV antigen stimulation. The receptors were gathered from a human donor in good health (CMV status not recorded). Some clones in this sample may be carry-over from other donors' samples.

This chain connects TRBV20-1 to TRBJ1-6; a possible D gene is TRBD1 (5 bases). Germline V gives CDR1 DFQATT, CDR2 SNEGSKA (reference sequence). V shed 4 bases and J shed 6 bases, with 16 bases lying between them. CDR3 length equals 15 residues. This CDR3 reads CSATWKGNGNSPLHF. The DNA for the CDR3 is TGCAGTGCTACCTGGAAGGGGAATGGTAATTCACCCCTCCACTTT.

This clonotype was seen at least ten times. V and J are TRBV7-2 and TRBJ2-1, with D perhaps TRBD2 (7 bases). V was trimmed by 11 bases and J by 7 bases, leaving 18 bases between them. Germline V CDR1 and CDR2: SGHTA, FQGNSA. This CDR3 spans 13 amino acids. CDR3 bases: TGTGCCGCAACCTCCAGGGGAGGGAATGAGCAGTTCTTC. Its protein is CAATSRGGNEQFF.

The V call is TRBV19, the J call TRBJ2-7; tentative D call: TRBD1 (6 bases). CDR1 and CDR2 (germline): LNHDA, SQIVND (reference sequence). This CDR3 spans 13 amino acids. V was cut by 6 bases and J by 2 bases, with 11 bases left in between. The chain's CDR3 is CASRRTDTYEQYF. The CDR3 DNA reads TGTGCCAGTAGGCGGACAGATACCTACGAGCAGTACTTC.

This chain's CDR3 is CASRRRQADVGELFF. The CDR3 DNA reads TGTGCCAGCAGGCGGAGGCAGGCCGACGTCGGGGAGCTGTTTTTT. This chain links TRBV12-3 or TRBV12-4 with TRBJ2-2, with a weak D call TRBD2 (5 bases). V lost 6 bases, J lost 7 bases, and 18 bases lay in between. This CDR3 has 15 residues.

The chain is built from TRBV9 and TRBJ1-2; TRBD1 matches at 9 bases. Looked up from germline, CDR1 is SGDLS and CDR2 is YYNGEE. The CDR3 length is 15 residues. With V trimmed by 4 bases and J by 4 bases, 8 bases remained unmatched. CDR3 nucleotides: TGTGCCAGCAGCTCTCAGACAGGGGGTGGCTATGGCTACACCTTC. It codes for CASSSQTGGGYGYTF.

This rearrangement joins TRBV5-5 to TRBJ2-3, with D possibly matching TRBD1 (5 bases). Germline V gene sequence: CDR1 SGHKS, CDR2 YYEKEE (reference sequence). V lost 2 bases to trimming and J lost 2 bases, with 15 bases between them. The CDR3 length is 16 residues. The CDR3 here is CASSFPQGVYTDTQYF. For the CDR3, the DNA is TGTGCCAGCAGCTTCCCCCAGGGTGTATACACAGATACGCAGTATTTT.

This clonotype was seen only a few times. The CDR3, as DNA: TGTGCCAGCAGTCCCTTAGCGGGGCTCAGCACAGATACGCAGTATTTT. The encoded protein is CASSPLAGLSTDTQYF. The chain carries TRBV6-5 and TRBJ2-3, with 8 bases lining up with TRBD2. The J segment lost 0 bases and the V segment lost 5 bases, leaving 7 bases of the junction unmatched. The CDR3 covers 16 residues. Germline assignment: CDR1 MNHEY and CDR2 SVGAGI.

The rearrangement uses TRBV12-3 or TRBV12-4 and TRBJ2-3; 7 positions match TRBD1. The CDR3 contains 14 residues. Trimming at V came to 7 bases and at J to 4 bases, leaving 8 bases not matched to a gene. The DNA for the CDR3 is TGTGCCAGCACCCGGGAAGGGGGCGCAGATACGCAGTATTTT. Translated, it gives CASTREGGADTQYF.

The J gene is TRBJ2-7, the V gene TRBV7-6; perhaps TRBD1 as D (6 bases). In germline, CDR1 is SGHVS, CDR2 FNYEAQ. The CDR3 length is 14 residues. Trimming cost V 4 bases and J 0 bases, with 10 bases left between them. The CDR3 DNA is TGTGCCAGCAGCTCAAGGGGGAGCTCCTACGAGCAGTACTTC. It codes for CASSSRGSSYEQYF. The full variable domain, with the rest looked up from reference TRBV7-6 and TRBJ2-7, is GAGVSQSPRYKVTKRGQDVALRCDPISGHVSLYWYRQALGQGPEFLTYFNYEAQQDKSGLPNDRFSAERPEGSISTLTIQRTEQRDSAMYRCASSSRGSSYEQYFGPGTRLTVT.

This chain joins TRBV10-3 and TRBJ2-7, with TRBD1 matching 10 bases. Germline assignment: CDR1 ENHRY and CDR2 SYGVKD. With V trimmed by 7 bases and J by 7 bases, 10 bases remained unmatched. The CDR3 spans 14 residues. The CDR3 protein is CAIKFDRGPGEQYF. The CDR3 region has the DNA TGTGCCATCAAATTCGACAGGGGGCCGGGGGAGCAGTACTTC.

The chain has TRBV2 and TRBJ2-2, with 7 bases aligning to TRBD2. The germline V gene encodes CDR1 SNHLY and CDR2 FYNNEI. CDR3 length: 13 residues. The V segment lost 11 bases and the J segment 4 bases; nucleotides outside the gene matches: 7. CDR3 sequence (DNA): TGTGCCTGCACACTAGCGATCACCGGGGAGCTGTTTTTT. This encodes CACTLAITGELFF.

This chain links TRBV6-6 with TRBJ1-4, with a tentative D call TRBD1 (6 bases). This CDR3 region has 14 residues. The germline gives CDR1 MNHNY, CDR2 SVGAGI (reference sequence). Trimming cost V 4 bases and J 3 bases, with 9 bases left between them. The CDR3 DNA reads TGTGCCAGCAGTTCCAGGGGCCCTAATGAAAAACTGTTTTTT. This translates into CASSSRGPNEKLFF.

This clonotype has only a few counts. The V and J genes are TRBV7-9 and TRBJ1-5, with D uncertain. Trimming removed 5 bases from V and 8 bases from J, with 13 bases in between. The CDR3 is made up of 13 amino acids. Per germline, CDR1 SEHNR and CDR2 FQNEAQ (reference sequence). CDR3 amino acids: CASSPPPWEPQHF. CDR3 in DNA: TGTGCCAGCAGCCCCCCTCCATGGGAGCCCCAGCATTTT.

This clonotype turned up a few times. The chain has TRBV11-2 and TRBJ1-2; weak D call: TRBD1 (6 bases). Germline V gene sequence: CDR1 SGHAT, CDR2 FQNNGV. Trimming stripped 5 bases from V and 4 bases from J, with 8 bases between. This CDR3 is 12 amino acids long. The CDR3 protein is CASSRQAYGYTF. Here the CDR3 DNA reads TGTGCCAGCAGCCGACAGGCCTATGGCTACACCTTC.

This clonotype was counted a few times. The chain is built from TRBV7-9 and TRBJ1-4, with D possibly matching TRBD1 (6 bases). Per germline, CDR1 SEHNR and CDR2 FQNEAQ (reference sequence). With 5 bases removed from V and 4 bases from J, the gap between germline ends came to 26 bases. The CDR3 is made up of 19 amino acids. The CDR3, as DNA: TGTGCCAGCAGCCCGGCCGAGGGGGGTGGAGAATTCTTTAATGAAAAACTGTTTTTT. It encodes CASSPAEGGGEFFNEKLFF.

This clonotype was detected a few times. V is TRBV5-4 and J is TRBJ1-1; D remains ambiguous. CDR3 length: 16 amino acids. The germline V gene has CDR1 SGHNT and CDR2 YYREEE (reference sequence). V lost 3 bases and J 1 base, leaving 16 bases between the germline ends. The CDR3 DNA is TGTGCCAGCAGCTCCGCCAAAGGATCTCAGAACACTGAAGCTTTCTTT. Amino acids: CASSSAKGSQNTEAFF.

This clonotype was found a few times. The chain carries TRBV20-1 and TRBJ2-5, with 15 positions matching TRBD2. Germline V gene lookup returns CDR1 DFQATT and CDR2 SNEGSKA (reference sequence). Trimming cost V 6 bases and J 7 bases; bases outside gene matches: 9. The CDR3 totals 15 residues. Here the CDR3 DNA reads TGCAGTGCCCTCCGGACTAGCGGGGGGGCGAGGACCCAGTACTTC. Its protein product is CSALRTSGGARTQYF.

This clonotype showed up just a few times. The V and J genes are TRBV7-2 and TRBJ2-1; 8 nucleotides match TRBD2. The CDR3 extends over 15 amino acids. Looked up from germline, CDR1 is SGHTA and CDR2 is FQGNSA. With V trimmed by 5 bases and J by 3 bases, 6 bases remained unmatched. The DNA for the CDR3 is TGTGCCAGCAGCATACTAGCGGCTAACTACAATGAGCAGTTCTTC. Its protein product is CASSILAANYNEQFF.